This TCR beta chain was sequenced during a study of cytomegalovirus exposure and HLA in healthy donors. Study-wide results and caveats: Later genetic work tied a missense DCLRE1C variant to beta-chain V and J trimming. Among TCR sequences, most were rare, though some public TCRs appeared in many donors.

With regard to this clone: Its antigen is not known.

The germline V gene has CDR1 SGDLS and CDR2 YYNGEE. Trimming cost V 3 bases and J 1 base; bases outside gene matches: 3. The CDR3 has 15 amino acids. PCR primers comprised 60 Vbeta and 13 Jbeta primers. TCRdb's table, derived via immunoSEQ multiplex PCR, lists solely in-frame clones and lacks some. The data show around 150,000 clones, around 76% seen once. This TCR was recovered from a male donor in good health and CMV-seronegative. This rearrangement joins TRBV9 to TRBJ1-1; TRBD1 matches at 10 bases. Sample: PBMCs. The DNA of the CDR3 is TGTGCCAGCAGCGCAGGACAGGGGGGGAACACTGAAGCTTTCTTT. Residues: CASSAGQGGNTEAFF.